Presented here are 21 T cell receptor beta chains from one specimen sequenced in a study of shared clonotypes between healthy human individuals (dated by TCRdb to between 2020 and 2021). The library relied on the immunoSEQ multiplex PCR assay. The table comes from immuneACCESS by way of TCRdb, which keeps in-frame sequences with V and J called. Part of the clones is missing from these tables; in studies checked, under half for an unresolved V gene and the rest for unknown reasons. The sample includes about 650,000 clones, with roughly 95% observed a single time. Of the sample, around 0.097% is held by the ten largest clones. CD8 naive samples were CD45RO-negative cells positively selected for CCR7, giving a CD45RA+CCR7+ population that excluded TemRA cells. The sample comprised naive CD8+ T cells sorted from blood. The intended sense of this specimen's cell subset or site label: CD45RA+CCR7+. The receptors here all came from a woman in her twenties or thirties in good health.

The rearrangement uses TRBV5-8 and TRBJ2-3; no definite D call. V was shortened by 3 bases and J by 1 base, with 9 bases between the two germline ends. Looked up from germline, CDR1 is SGHTS and CDR2 is YDEGEE. This CDR3 region has 14 residues. The CDR3 reads CASSSEWGTDTQYF. In DNA, the CDR3 is TGTGCCAGCAGCTCGGAATGGGGCACAGATACGCAGTATTTT.

The chain joins TRBV7-6 to TRBJ2-5; tentative D call: TRBD2 (5 bases). Germline V gene lookup returns CDR1 SGHVS and CDR2 FNYEAQ. V lost 5 bases and J lost 5, with 24 bases in between. This CDR3 comprises 17 residues. The CDR3 DNA reads TGTGCCAGCAGCCCCACCTTCCTACGGACTGCTATCGAGACCCAGTACTTC. Translation gives CASSPTFLRTAIETQYF.

The chain employs TRBV28 and TRBJ2-3, with TRBD1 matching 10 bases. The junction had 7 bases not matched to a gene; V was cut back by 5 bases and J by 2 bases. Germline assignment: CDR1 MDHEN and CDR2 SYDVKM. The CDR3 contains 16 residues. The CDR3 region is CASSLPGQGNTDTQYF. Here the CDR3 DNA reads TGTGCCAGCAGTCTACCGGGACAGGGGAACACAGATACGCAGTATTTT.

This rearrangement joins TRBV13 to TRBJ1-3, with unresolved D. V lost 3 bases and J 0 bases, leaving 6 bases between the germline ends. The CDR3 runs to 14 residues. Germline V gene sequence: CDR1 PRHDT, CDR2 FYEKMQ (reference sequence). DNA of the CDR3: TGTGCCAGCAGCTTGTTTTACTCTGGAAACACCATATATTTT. It is translated as CASSLFYSGNTIYF.

This rearrangement joins TRBV9 to TRBJ2-7; 9 nucleotides align to TRBD2. V was clipped by 0 bases and J by 6 bases; unmatched bases: 4. The CDR3 runs to 14 residues. Germline loops: CDR1 SGDLS, CDR2 YYNGEE. DNA of the CDR3: TGTGCCAGCAGCGTAGGGGTAGCGGGAGTCGAGCAGTACTTC. It specifies CASSVGVAGVEQYF.

This clone was counted a single time. CDR3 residues: CSGLSIEQFF. CDR3 bases: TGCAGCGGATTGTCGATTGAGCAGTTCTTC. The chain links TRBV29-1 to TRBJ2-1; D is ambiguous. Germline V gives CDR1 SQVTM, CDR2 ANQGSEA. V shed 7 bases and J shed 9 bases, with 10 bases lying between them. The CDR3 is 10 amino acids.

This chain links TRBV6-1 with TRBJ2-7; D is possibly TRBD1 (5 bases). Germline lookup yields CDR1 MNHNS and CDR2 SASEGT. Trimming took 4 bases from V and 2 from J, leaving 9 bases between them. CDR3 size: 13 residues. This chain's CDR3 is CASSGRVPYEQYF. CDR3 bases: TGTGCCAGCAGTGGCAGGGTCCCCTACGAGCAGTACTTC.

This chain uses TRBV19 with TRBJ1-1, with a tentative D call TRBD1 (5 bases). Germline CDR1 reads LNHDA; CDR2 reads SQIVND (reference sequence). V lost 5 bases to trimming and J lost 3 bases, with 22 bases between them. CDR3 length equals 17 residues. CDR3 region: CASSPKRTYDRDTEAFF. DNA of the CDR3: TGTGCCAGTAGTCCAAAGCGCACGTACGACAGAGACACTGAAGCTTTCTTT.

This clone appeared a single time. The V call is TRBV9, the J call TRBJ2-3, with D perhaps given as TRBD1 or TRBD2 (6 bases each). V was shortened by 2 bases and J by 5 bases, with 12 bases between the two germline ends. The germline V gene has CDR1 SGDLS and CDR2 YYNGEE. CDR3 size: 14 residues. The CDR3: CASSVTGAGDTQYF. In nucleotides, the CDR3 is TGTGCCAGCAGCGTCACGGGGGCTGGAGATACGCAGTATTTT.

The chain has TRBV10-3 and TRBJ2-5; 7 bases agree with TRBD1. The trim removed 2 bases at V and 6 bases at J, leaving 6 bases unmatched. The CDR3 contains 14 residues. Germline CDR1 and CDR2: ENHRY and SYGVKD. In DNA form, the CDR3 reads TGTGCCATCAGTGAGATGACAGGGCACCAGACCCAGTACTTC. Translating it yields CAISEMTGHQTQYF.

This chain uses TRBV25-1 with TRBJ1-4, with D perhaps matching TRBD1 (6 bases). Trimming stripped 6 bases from V and 8 bases from J, with 19 bases between. This CDR3 is built from 15 residues. Per germline, CDR1 MGHDK and CDR2 SYGVNS. The CDR3 is CASSDWTVGKEKLFF. The CDR3 DNA reads as TGTGCCAGCAGCGACTGGACAGTAGGAAAGGAAAAACTGTTTTTT.

The chain has TRBV19 and TRBJ2-7; D unresolved. V was cut by 7 bases and J by 1 base, with 14 bases left in between. CDR1 and CDR2 from the germline V gene are LNHDA and SQIVND (reference sequence). The CDR3 loop spans 14 amino acids. The CDR3 reads CASTMDLESYEQYF. DNA of the CDR3: TGTGCCAGTACCATGGACCTGGAATCCTACGAGCAGTACTTC. The full variable domain, completed using reference TRBV19 and TRBJ2-7, is DGGITQSPKYLFRKEGQNVTLSCEQNLNHDAMYWYRQDPGQGLRLIYYSQIVNDFQKGDIAEGYSVSREKKESFPLTVTSAQKNPTAFYLCASTMDLESYEQYFGPGTRLTVT.

V gene TRBV28 combines with J gene TRBJ1-5; 8 bases are shared with TRBD1. The CDR3 loop spans 15 amino acids. Trimming took 6 bases from V and 4 from J; bases not matched to a gene: 8. Germline lookup yields CDR1 MDHEN and CDR2 SYDVKM. CDR3 sequence: CASSNTGGANQPQHF. The CDR3 DNA reads TGTGCCAGCAGCAACACAGGGGGAGCTAATCAGCCCCAGCATTTT.

This clone is a singleton in its sample. V and J are TRBV11-3 and TRBJ2-7, with TRBD1 identical over 7 bases. The CDR3 is 12 residues long. Germline V gene sequence: CDR1 SGHNT, CDR2 YENEEA. V was clipped by 5 bases and J by 6 bases; unmatched bases: 4. The CDR3: CASSLGDSEQYF. The CDR3 DNA reads as TGTGCCAGCAGCCTCGGGGACAGCGAGCAGTACTTC.

The V and J genes are TRBV5-5 and TRBJ2-5; D possibly corresponds to TRBD2 (6 bases). Germline V lookup: CDR1 SGHKS, CDR2 YYEKEE (reference sequence). V was trimmed by 4 bases and J by 2 bases, leaving 15 bases between them. This CDR3 comprises 15 residues. The CDR3, as DNA: TGTGCCAGCAGCCCACGGGGGACCGTACAAGAGACCCAGTACTTC. It codes for CASSPRGTVQETQYF.

The rearrangement links TRBV14 to TRBJ2-1; D is ambiguous. CDR1 and CDR2 (germline): SGHDN, FVKESK. This CDR3 has 12 amino acids. Deletions cut 3 bases from V and 10 bases from J, with 10 bases between. The CDR3 coding sequence is TGTGCCAGCAGCCAGACCCCTCTCGAGCAGTTCTTC. Translating gives CASSQTPLEQFF.

The gene calls are TRBV5-4 and TRBJ1-2; no firm D call. The length of the CDR3 is 12 residues. Germline V gene lookup returns CDR1 SGHNT and CDR2 YYREEE (reference sequence). V lost 0 bases, J lost 4 bases, and 4 bases lay in between. CDR3 sequence: CASSLGFYGYTF. CDR3 nucleotide sequence: TGTGCCAGCAGCTTGGGTTTCTATGGCTACACCTTC.

This sequence joins TRBV27 and TRBJ2-3; the match to TRBD1 covers 7 bases. V dropped 2 bases and J dropped 0; count of bases not matched to a gene: 8. This CDR3 has 17 residues. Germline-derived CDR1 and CDR2 are MNHEY and SMNVEV (reference sequence). CDR3 protein: CASSLARGSGSTDTQYF. The CDR3 nucleotides read TGTGCCAGCAGTTTAGCCAGGGGGAGCGGTAGCACAGATACGCAGTATTTT.

The chain combines TRBV29-1 with TRBJ2-7, with 13 bases lining up with TRBD2. The V gene end was trimmed by 3 bases and the J gene end by 3 bases; junction bases not matched to a gene: 8. The germline V gene encodes CDR1 SQVTM and CDR2 ANQGSEA. This CDR3 spans 16 amino acids. The CDR3 bases are TGCAGCGTTGACCCCGGGACTAGCGGGATCGACTACGAGCAGTACTTC. Residues: CSVDPGTSGIDYEQYF.

The chain joins TRBV27 to TRBJ2-7; the D gene is possibly TRBD1 (5 bases). Germline V gene sequence: CDR1 MNHEY, CDR2 SMNVEV (reference sequence). There are 13 residues in the CDR3. V lost 2 bases, J lost 7 bases, and 12 bases lay in between. This CDR3 reads CASSLGALGEQYF. CDR3 nucleotide sequence: TGTGCCAGCAGTTTAGGGGCTCTTGGGGAGCAGTACTTC.

This clone was detected only once. The chain uses TRBV5-4 and TRBJ2-7; D call uncertain. CDR1 and CDR2 (germline): SGHNT, YYREEE (reference sequence). The CDR3 has 14 amino acids. Trimming removed 4 bases at V and 0 bases at J, with 11 bases between. The CDR3 loop is CASSLEKSSYEQYF. CDR3 DNA sequence: TGTGCCAGCAGCCTGGAAAAGAGCTCCTACGAGCAGTACTTC.